The 14 T cell receptor beta chains presented below share a single source sample, sequenced in a study of shared clonotypes between healthy human individuals. Some clones are missing from TCRdb's copy, which holds only in-frame ones; the method was immunoSEQ multiplex PCR. The top ten hold about 0.06% of the sample, which has about 520,000 clones, 90% to 97% seen once. The specimen sequenced was naive CD4+ T cells sorted from blood. Stated subset: CD45RA+ positively selected. Receptor source: a woman in her twenties or thirties in good health.

The J gene is TRBJ2-7, the V gene TRBV28, with D possibly TRBD2 on 5 matching bases. The V gene lost 1 base and the J gene lost 4 bases, with 14 bases spanning the gap. The germline V gene has CDR1 MDHEN and CDR2 SYDVKM. The CDR3 extends over 15 amino acids. CDR3 bases: TGTGCCAGCAGTTTATCCATGCCGGGGAGTTACGAGCAGTACTTC. Translating it yields CASSLSMPGSYEQYF.

Comment on this clone: Other DNA variants within this sample encode the same CDR3. This chain uses TRBV18 with TRBJ1-1; D is possibly TRBD1 (6 bases). The CDR3 loop spans 14 amino acids. V gave up 3 bases and J gave up 1 base, with 9 bases separating them. Germline assignment: CDR1 KGHSH and CDR2 LQKENI. CDR3 sequence: CASSPRQENTEAFF. In DNA form, the CDR3 reads TGTGCCAGCTCACCGCGACAGGAGAACACTGAAGCTTTCTTT.

The chain's CDR3 is CASSSGTTDTGELFF. The CDR3 DNA sequence: TGTGCCAGCAGCTCAGGGACAACGGACACCGGGGAGCTGTTTTTT. The V gene is TRBV7-9, the J gene TRBJ2-2; maybe TRBD1 (6 bases). V lost 4 bases, J lost 3 bases, and 12 bases lay in between. This CDR3 is 15 amino acids long. Germline V gene data show CDR1 as SEHNR and CDR2 as FQNEAQ (reference sequence).

This clone was detected only a few times. The rearrangement links TRBV19 to TRBJ1-5; D is unresolved. The V and J ends lost 6 bases and 9 bases respectively, with 18 bases between them. This CDR3 comprises 14 residues. The germline V gene has CDR1 LNHDA and CDR2 SQIVND (reference sequence). The CDR3, as DNA: TGTGCCAGTAGAATGGGCGGACCCTCGGGGCCCCAGCATTTT. This translates into CASRMGGPSGPQHF.

The V gene is TRBV7-9, the J gene TRBJ2-1; the match to TRBD1 covers 10 bases. The length of the CDR3 is 17 residues. J was trimmed by 1 base and V by 5 bases; bases with no gene match: 8. Germline V gene data show CDR1 as SEHNR and CDR2 as FQNEAQ (reference sequence). The CDR3 DNA reads TGTGCCAGCAGCCCCGGGACAGGGGATATATCCTACAATGAGCAGTTCTTC. The encoded protein is CASSPGTGDISYNEQFF.

This clone was counted a single time. V and J are TRBV29-1 and TRBJ2-5; D is perhaps TRBD2 (6 bases). V lost 8 bases to trimming and J lost 3 bases, with 16 bases between them. Germline CDR1 reads SQVTM; CDR2 reads ANQGSEA. This CDR3 is built from 13 residues. The CDR3 region has the DNA TGCAGCTTACAAGGTGGAGGGGAAGAGACCCAGTACTTC. Translated: CSLQGGGEETQYF. Combining the CDR3 with reference TRBV29-1 and TRBJ2-5 gives the whole variable domain SAVISQKPSRDICQRGTSLTIQCQVDSQVTMMFWYRQQPGQSLTLIATANQGSEATYESGFVIDKFPISRPNLTFSTLTVSNMSPEDSSIYLCSLQGGGEETQYFGPGTRLLVL.

The chain links TRBV6-4 to TRBJ2-2; D is perhaps TRBD2 (5 bases). The V gene lost 7 bases and the J gene lost 3 bases, with 12 bases spanning the gap. The CDR3 has 14 amino acids. Germline assignment: CDR1 MRHNA and CDR2 SNTAGT. CDR3 DNA: TGTGCCAGCAAGATAGGGAGCGACACCGGGGAGCTGTTTTTT. Translation gives CASKIGSDTGELFF.

The CDR3 here is CASSRTDRPSSYNSPLHF. The DNA of the CDR3 is TGCGCCAGCAGCCGGACGGACAGGCCGAGCTCCTATAATTCACCCCTCCACTTT. The rearrangement uses TRBV4-1 and TRBJ1-6, with TRBD1 matching 7 bases. Losses at the gene ends were 4 bases for V and 0 bases for J; bases not matched to a gene: 9. This CDR3 is 18 amino acids long. Germline V CDR1 and CDR2: MGHRA, YSYEKL.

The chain uses TRBV18 and TRBJ2-7; D uncertain. Trimming removed 5 bases from V and 6 bases from J, with 14 bases in between. The CDR3 length is 13 residues. The germline gives CDR1 KGHSH, CDR2 LQKENI. CDR3 DNA: TGTGCCAGCTCATCCCTTGATAGGCTCGAGCAGTACTTC. This sequence encodes CASSSLDRLEQYF.

The chain uses TRBV28 and TRBJ2-5; D is unclear. The J call may be in error: the DNA end matches TRBJ2-7 better. Per germline, CDR1 MDHEN and CDR2 SYDVKM. This CDR3 region has 11 residues. CDR3 nucleotides: TGTGCCAGCAGTTTACTATCCGAGCAGTACTTC. Its protein is CASSLLSEQYF.

This chain uses TRBV7-9 with TRBJ2-7, with 7 bases lining up with TRBD1. The CDR3 has 14 residues. Germline V gene data show CDR1 as SEHNR and CDR2 as FQNEAQ (reference sequence). V trimming: 5 bases; J trimming: 3 bases; junction bases outside the gene matches: 7. CDR3 residues: CASSEGGFGYEQYF. The CDR3 nucleotides read TGTGCCAGCAGCGAAGGGGGCTTCGGCTACGAGCAGTACTTC.

The chain has TRBV12-5 and TRBJ2-5; no firm D call. Judging by the DNA end, TRBJ2-7 fits better; the J call may be wrong. The CDR3 runs to 17 residues. Germline CDR1 LGHNT, CDR2 FRNRAP. The CDR3 reads CASGLVPEYWFQNEQYF. As DNA, the CDR3 is TGTGCTAGTGGTTTGGTACCCGAGTATTGGTTTCAGAACGAGCAGTACTTC.

The V gene is TRBV27, the J gene TRBJ2-1; 10 nucleotides agree with TRBD2. V lost 6 bases, J lost 7 bases, and 6 bases stayed unmatched. From germline, CDR1 is MNHEY and CDR2 SMNVEV (reference sequence). There are 14 residues in the CDR3. This chain's CDR3 is CASRASGSLNEQFF. The CDR3 DNA follows: TGTGCCAGCAGAGCTAGCGGGAGTCTAAATGAGCAGTTCTTC.

The chain combines TRBV28 with TRBJ1-5; TRBD1 aligns across 7 bases. The V gene's germline CDR1 is MDHEN and CDR2 SYDVKM. The CDR3 covers 18 residues. Trimming took 5 bases from V and 0 from J; bases not matched to a gene: 13. CDR3 DNA: TGTGCCAGCAGTCCCCGGGGCAGGGGGACCTATAGCAATCAGCCCCAGCATTTT. This codes for CASSPRGRGTYSNQPQHF.